This T cell receptor beta chain is from a study of T cells in Graves' hyperthyroidism and ophthalmopathy. RNA transcripts served as the template for amplifying TCR beta CDR3 regions. During a first-round RT-PCR of the TCR CDR3, the HTBI primer set was used. TCRdb itself ran the multiplex PCR reads through MiXCR, one entry per CDR3 protein. The data show about 570,000 distinct CDR3 sequences, about 45% seen once. Germline CDR1 SGHRS, CDR2 YFSETQ. The CDR3 length is 16 residues. Patients were excluded because of uncontrolled infection, other autoimmune disease, pregnancy or lactation. This clonotype was seen at least ten times. Antigen specificity is unknown. Its ends do not fully match the called genes, so a read error is possible. Study-wide points: Most thyroid-expanded clonotypes above 0.001 were also found in blood. Ophthalmopathy was told apart from stable hyperthyroidism by a 13 V-J model.

The TCR sequence derives from an adult woman with Graves' disease, either hyperthyroidism or ophthalmopathy (not recorded which). This chain uses TRBV5-1 with TRBJ2-7; TRBD2 agrees at 9 bases. The sample was peripheral blood or thyroid tissue (not recorded which). CDR3 protein: CASTPEGIAGVGEQYF. DNA for the CDR3: TGCGCTAGCACTCCCGAAGGCATAGCGGGAGTGGGTGAGCAGTACTTC. Combining the CDR3 with reference TRBV5-1 and TRBJ2-7 gives the whole variable domain KAGVTQTPRYLIKTRGQQVTLSCSPISGHRSVSWYQQTPGQGLQFLFEYFSETQRNKGNFPGRFSGRQFSNSRSEMNVSTLELGDSALYLCASTPEGIAGVGEQYFGPGTRLTVT.